These T cell receptor beta chains were read from a single sample in a study of T cells in Graves' hyperthyroidism and ophthalmopathy. TCRdb re-analysed the multiplex PCR reads in MiXCR, keeping a single row per CDR3 protein. Of about 660,000 distinct CDR3 sequences listed, nearly 45% were seen once; the top ten hold roughly 7.2%. The sample was peripheral blood or thyroid tissue (not recorded which). The receptor source for this set is an adult man with Graves' disease, either hyperthyroidism or ophthalmopathy (not recorded which). Both conserved end residues are part of each CDR3. D genes are given only for firm matches. Some rows mark clone size as missing; the rest say once, few, many or name a class of expanded clone.

cdr3_nt: TGTGCCAGCAGTTCTTTCAGGTCAGGAGGTGGCTACACCTTC
cdr3_aa: CASSSFRSGGGYTF
d_call: .
j_call: TRBJ1-2
clone_size: .
cdr3_length: 14
v_call: TRBV12-3/TRBV12-4

cdr3_nt: TGTGCCATCAGTGACTCGGGACAGGGGAACTACGAGCAGTACTTC
cdr3_aa: CAISDSGQGNYEQYF
d_call: TRBD1
j_call: TRBJ2-7
clone_size: .
cdr3_length: 15
v_call: TRBV10-3

cdr3_nt: TGCAGCGTTGATCAGGGGCAGGTTACCTACGAGCAGTACTTC
cdr3_aa: CSVDQGQVTYEQYF
d_call: .
j_call: TRBJ2-7
clone_size: .
cdr3_length: 14
v_call: TRBV29-1

cdr3_nt: TGCAGCGTTTCGCCGGGCTATGGCTACACCTTC
cdr3_aa: CSVSPGYGYTF
d_call: .
j_call: TRBJ1-2
clone_size: .
cdr3_length: 11
v_call: TRBV29-1

cdr3_nt: TGCAGTGCTAGTGATGACAGGGTCGAACAGCCCCAGCATTTT
cdr3_aa: CSASDDRVEQPQHF
d_call: TRBD1
j_call: TRBJ1-5
clone_size: few
cdr3_length: 14
v_call: TRBV20-1

cdr3_nt: TGTGCCAGCAGCGTGGACCTGTCCCATGGCTACACCTACGAGCAGTACTTC
cdr3_aa: CASSVDLSHGYTYEQYF
d_call: .
j_call: TRBJ2-7
clone_size: .
cdr3_length: 17
v_call: TRBV7-9

cdr3_nt: TGCGCCAGCAGCTTGGTCGTTACCCTCGGTGAACAAGAGACCCAGTACTTC
cdr3_aa: CASSLVVTLGEQETQYF
d_call: .
j_call: TRBJ2-5
clone_size: .
cdr3_length: 17
v_call: TRBV5-1

cdr3_nt: TGTGCCAGCAGCCTGGACGGACGGGATGAAAAACTGTTTTTT
cdr3_aa: CASSLDGRDEKLFF
d_call: .
j_call: TRBJ1-4
clone_size: few
cdr3_length: 14
v_call: TRBV5-8

cdr3_nt: TGTGCCAGCGTTACGACAGGGTCTTCAGCTTTCTTT
cdr3_aa: CASVTTGSSAFF
d_call: TRBD1
j_call: TRBJ1-1
clone_size: .
cdr3_length: 12
v_call: TRBV25-1

cdr3_nt: TGTGCCAGCAGTTACCCCGGACTAGGTACGGCCGAGCAGTACTTC
cdr3_aa: CASSYPGLGTAEQYF
d_call: TRBD2
j_call: TRBJ2-7
clone_size: .
cdr3_length: 15
v_call: TRBV7-6

cdr3_nt: TGTGCCAGCAGCTCCCCTCGGGACAGTCCCTACGAGCAGTACTTC
cdr3_aa: CASSSPRDSPYEQYF
d_call: TRBD1
j_call: TRBJ2-7
clone_size: .
cdr3_length: 15
v_call: TRBV7-2

cdr3_nt: TGCAGCTCTAGCCACAGGGATCGGCAGCCCCAGCATTTT
cdr3_aa: CSSSHRDRQPQHF
d_call: .
j_call: TRBJ1-5
clone_size: .
cdr3_length: 13
v_call: TRBV29-1

cdr3_nt: TGTGCCAGTAGTGTCCGGGACAGGGGAGACTATGGCTACACCTTC
cdr3_aa: CASSVRDRGDYGYTF
d_call: TRBD1
j_call: TRBJ1-2
clone_size: .
cdr3_length: 15
v_call: TRBV19

cdr3_nt: TGTGCCAGCAGCTTAGAAGCAGGGCGGTCACAGGTAAATGGCTACACCTTC
cdr3_aa: CASSLEAGRSQVNGYTF
d_call: .
j_call: TRBJ1-2
clone_size: .
cdr3_length: 17
v_call: TRBV7-9

cdr3_nt: TGTGCCAGCAATGTACGGACAGGGCTGTTGTACGAGCAGTACTTC
cdr3_aa: CASNVRTGLLYEQYF
d_call: TRBD1
j_call: TRBJ2-7
clone_size: .
cdr3_length: 15
v_call: TRBV6-1

cdr3_nt: TGTGCCAGTAGTATACGGGCTCTCGCGGGAAATCAGCCCCAGCATTTT
cdr3_aa: CASSIRALAGNQPQHF
d_call: .
j_call: TRBJ1-5
clone_size: .
cdr3_length: 16
v_call: TRBV19

cdr3_nt: TGTGCCAGCTCGACGAGAGGCTACACCTTC
cdr3_aa: CASSTRGYTF
d_call: .
j_call: TRBJ1-2
clone_size: .
cdr3_length: 10
v_call: TRBV10-3

cdr3_nt: TGTGCCATCAGTGAGTCGGGGGGACCTCAGCCCCAGCATTTT
cdr3_aa: CAISESGGPQPQHF
d_call: .
j_call: TRBJ1-5
clone_size: .
cdr3_length: 14
v_call: TRBV10-3

cdr3_nt: TGCAGTGCTGGGGGGACCGGGGCTACCTACGAGCAGTACTTC
cdr3_aa: CSAGGTGATYEQYF
d_call: .
j_call: TRBJ2-7
clone_size: .
cdr3_length: 14
v_call: TRBV20-1

cdr3_nt: TGCGCCAGCAGCCCCGTAGAGGGAACTAATGAAAAACTGTTTTTT
cdr3_aa: CASSPVEGTNEKLFF
d_call: .
j_call: TRBJ1-4
clone_size: .
cdr3_length: 15
v_call: TRBV7-2

cdr3_nt: TGTGCCAGCAATACGGGACGGATAAATTCACCCCTCCACTTT
cdr3_aa: CASNTGRINSPLHF
d_call: .
j_call: TRBJ1-6
clone_size: .
cdr3_length: 14
v_call: TRBV6-6

cdr3_nt: TGTGCCAGCAGCGTTGGGCTTTGGGACGGGGACTATGGCTACACCTTC
cdr3_aa: CASSVGLWDGDYGYTF
d_call: .
j_call: TRBJ1-2
clone_size: .
cdr3_length: 16
v_call: TRBV9

cdr3_nt: TGCAGCGCCGCTATGAACACTGAAGCTTTCTTT
cdr3_aa: CSAAMNTEAFF
d_call: .
j_call: TRBJ1-1
clone_size: .
cdr3_length: 11
v_call: TRBV29-1

cdr3_nt: TGCAGCGCCCTGGCACAGAACACCATATATTTT
cdr3_aa: CSALAQNTIYF
d_call: .
j_call: TRBJ1-3
clone_size: once
cdr3_length: 11
v_call: TRBV29-1